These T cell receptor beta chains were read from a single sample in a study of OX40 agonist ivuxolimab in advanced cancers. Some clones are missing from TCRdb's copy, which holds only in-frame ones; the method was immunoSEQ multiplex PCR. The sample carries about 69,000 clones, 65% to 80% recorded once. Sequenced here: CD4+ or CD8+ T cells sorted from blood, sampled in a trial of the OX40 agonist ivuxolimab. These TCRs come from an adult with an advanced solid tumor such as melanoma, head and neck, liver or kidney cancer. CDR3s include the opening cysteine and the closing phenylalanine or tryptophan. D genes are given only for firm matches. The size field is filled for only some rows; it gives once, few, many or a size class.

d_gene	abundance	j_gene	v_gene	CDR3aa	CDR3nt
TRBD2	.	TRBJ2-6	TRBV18	CASSPLLASSGANVLTF	TGTGCCAGCTCACCACTACTAGCGAGCTCTGGGGCCAACGTCCTGACTTTC
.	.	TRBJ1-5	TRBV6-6	CASSYLGQSNQPQHF	TGTGCCAGCAGTTACCTTGGACAGAGCAATCAGCCCCAGCATTTT
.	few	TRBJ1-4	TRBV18	CASSPRQTNEKLFF	TGTGCCAGCTCACCTCGACAAACTAATGAAAAACTGTTTTTT
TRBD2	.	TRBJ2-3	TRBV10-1	CASSDGAGGTDTQYF	TGCGCCAGCAGTGATGGAGCGGGGGGCACAGATACGCAGTATTTT
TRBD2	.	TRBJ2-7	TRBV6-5	CASSPRLAAAYEQYF	TGTGCCAGCAGCCCCCGACTAGCGGCAGCCTACGAGCAGTACTTC
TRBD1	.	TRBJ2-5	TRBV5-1	CASSLGQGARQETQYF	TGCGCCAGCAGCTTGGGGCAGGGGGCACGGCAAGAGACCCAGTACTTC
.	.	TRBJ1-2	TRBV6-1	CASSERSYGYTF	TGTGCCAGCAGTGAAAGGAGCTATGGCTACACCTTC
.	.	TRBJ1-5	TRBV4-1	CASSQEQGRQPQHF	TGCGCCAGCAGCCAAGAACAGGGCCGTCAGCCCCAGCATTTT
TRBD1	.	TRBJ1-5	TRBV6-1	CASSDDTGGGQPQHF	TGTGCCAGCAGTGACGACACAGGGGGCGGTCAGCCCCAGCATTTT
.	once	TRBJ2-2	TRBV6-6	CAIRGADTGELFF	TGTGCCATTAGGGGGGCGGACACCGGGGAGCTGTTTTTT
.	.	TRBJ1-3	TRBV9	CASSVQSSGNTIYF	TGTGCCAGCAGCGTTCAAAGCTCTGGAAACACCATATATTTT
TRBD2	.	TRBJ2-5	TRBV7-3	CASSSGAGGPWETQYF	TGTGCCAGCAGCTCTGGAGCGGGGGGGCCTTGGGAGACCCAGTACTTC
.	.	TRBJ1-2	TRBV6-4	CASRREAREGLSGYTF	TGTGCCAGCAGGCGCGAGGCCAGGGAGGGACTAAGTGGCTACACCTTC
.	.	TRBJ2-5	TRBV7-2	CASSLVREETQYF	TGTGCCAGCAGCTTAGTCAGGGAAGAGACCCAGTACTTC
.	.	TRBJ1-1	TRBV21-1	CASSKEGSAAGLMNTEAFF	TGTGCCAGCAGCAAAGAAGGTTCGGCCGCGGGACTTATGAACACTGAAGCTTTCTTT
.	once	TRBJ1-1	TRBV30	CAWSAGAANTEAFF	TGTGCCTGGAGTGCCGGGGCAGCGAACACTGAAGCTTTCTTT
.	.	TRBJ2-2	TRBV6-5	CASSRQVTGELFF	TGTGCCAGCAGCCGACAGGTCACCGGGGAGCTGTTTTTT
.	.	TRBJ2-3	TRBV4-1	CASSQDGAGAGVRTQYF	TGCGCCAGCAGCCAAGATGGGGCGGGGGCTGGGGTTCGTACGCAGTATTTT
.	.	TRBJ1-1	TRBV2	CARGRLMGLNTEAFF	TGTGCCAGGGGGAGGCTAATGGGGCTGAACACTGAAGCTTTCTTT
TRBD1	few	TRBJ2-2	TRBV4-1	CASSQEMGQYTGELFF	TGCGCCAGCAGCCAAGAAATGGGACAGTACACCGGGGAGCTGTTTTTT
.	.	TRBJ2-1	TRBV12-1	CAGGGSGRSINEQFF	TGTGCCGGTGGGGGAAGCGGGAGAAGTATCAATGAGCAGTTCTTC
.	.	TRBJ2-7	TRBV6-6	CASKQGNSYEQYF	TGTGCCAGCAAGCAGGGTAACTCCTACGAGCAGTACTTC
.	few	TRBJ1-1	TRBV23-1	CASSQSGRNTEAFF	TGCGCCAGCAGTCAATCAGGGAGGAACACTGAAGCTTTCTTT
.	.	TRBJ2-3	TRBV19	CASSIGRTTDTQYF	TGTGCCAGTAGTATCGGGCGGACCACAGATACGCAGTATTTT
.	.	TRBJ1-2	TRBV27	CASSLQGNYGYTF	TGTGCCAGCAGTTTACAGGGAAACTATGGCTACACCTTC
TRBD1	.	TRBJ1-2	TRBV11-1	CASSSRDRGNGYTF	TGTGCCAGCAGCTCCCGGGACAGGGGAAATGGCTACACCTTC
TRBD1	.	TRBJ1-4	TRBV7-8	CASSPEGRGVLGKLFF	TGTGCCAGCAGCCCCGAAGGCAGGGGGGTTTTGGGAAAACTGTTTTTT
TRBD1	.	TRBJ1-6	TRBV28	CASSLWDRVSPLHF	TGTGCCAGCAGTTTATGGGACAGGGTTTCACCCCTCCACTTT
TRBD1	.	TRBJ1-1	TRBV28	CASSLYRTGGRNTEAFF	TGTGCCAGCAGTTTATATAGGACAGGGGGGCGGAACACTGAAGCTTTCTTT
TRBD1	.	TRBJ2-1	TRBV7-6	CASSLAGQSYNEQFF	TGTGCCAGCAGCTTAGCGGGACAGAGTTACAATGAGCAGTTCTTC
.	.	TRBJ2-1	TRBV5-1	CASSPRGGSKSYNEQFF	TGCGCCAGCAGCCCCCGGGGAGGTAGTAAGTCCTACAATGAGCAGTTCTTC
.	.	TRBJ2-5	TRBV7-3	CASSAGDSWGETQYF	TGTGCCAGCAGCGCAGGGGACTCCTGGGGTGAGACCCAGTACTTC
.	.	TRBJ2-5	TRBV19	CASSGSAADQETQYF	TGTGCCAGTAGTGGCTCAGCCGCGGACCAAGAGACCCAGTACTTC
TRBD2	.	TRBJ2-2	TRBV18	CASSPPAGGRGTGELFF	TGTGCCAGCTCACCGCCGGCCGGCGGGAGGGGTACCGGGGAGCTGTTTTTT
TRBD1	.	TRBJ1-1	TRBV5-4	CASSSDRGRGDTEAFF	TGTGCCAGCAGTTCAGACAGGGGGCGCGGGGACACTGAAGCTTTCTTT
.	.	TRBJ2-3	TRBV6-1	CASSENGRDTQYF	TGTGCCAGCAGTGAAAACGGGAGAGATACGCAGTATTTT
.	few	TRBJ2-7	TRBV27	CASSSRTKTREQYF	TGTGCCAGCAGTTCCCGCACCAAAACTCGCGAGCAGTACTTC
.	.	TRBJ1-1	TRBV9	CASSVLTEAFF	TGTGCCAGCAGCGTTCTAACTGAAGCTTTCTTT
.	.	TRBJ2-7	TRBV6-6	CASSYGEEYEQYF	TGTGCCAGCAGTTACGGGGAGGAGTACGAGCAGTACTTC
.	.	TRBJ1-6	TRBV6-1	CASSEIQGRWGNSPLHF	TGTGCCAGCAGTGAAATCCAGGGGCGGTGGGGAAATTCACCCCTCCACTTT
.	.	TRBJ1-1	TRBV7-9	CASSLTGMTEAFF	TGTGCCAGCAGCTTAACAGGGATGACTGAAGCTTTCTTT
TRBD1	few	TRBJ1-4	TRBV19	CASNQGSGGEKLFF	TGTGCCAGTAATCAGGGCTCAGGGGGTGAAAAACTGTTTTTT
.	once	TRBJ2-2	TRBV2	CASSVYNTGELFF	TGTGCCAGCAGTGTATACAACACCGGGGAGCTGTTTTTT
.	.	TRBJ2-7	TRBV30	CAWTSAYEQYF	TGTGCCTGGACTAGCGCTTACGAGCAGTACTTC
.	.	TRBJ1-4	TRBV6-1	CASSGGGAVGEKLFF	TGTGCCAGCAGTGGGGGAGGGGCAGTTGGGGAAAAACTGTTTTTT
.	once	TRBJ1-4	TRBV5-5	CASSGPSTNEKLFF	TGTGCCAGCAGCGGGCCCTCAACTAATGAAAAACTGTTTTTT
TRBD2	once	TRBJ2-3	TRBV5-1	CASSLGTSATDTQYF	TGCGCCAGCAGCTTGGGTACTAGCGCCACAGATACGCAGTATTTT
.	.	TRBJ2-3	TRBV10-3	CAISGVEMGRSTDTQYF	TGTGCCATCAGTGGGGTGGAGATGGGTCGGAGCACAGATACGCAGTATTTT
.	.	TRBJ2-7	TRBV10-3	CAITAGGEGYEQYF	TGTGCCATCACCGCGGGTGGGGAAGGATACGAGCAGTACTTC
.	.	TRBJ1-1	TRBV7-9	CASSPPLGQKNTEAFF	TGTGCCAGCAGCCCACCTTTAGGACAGAAGAACACTGAAGCTTTCTTT
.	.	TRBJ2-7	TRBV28	CASNRDNIGYEQYF	TGTGCCAGCAACCGGGACAACATAGGCTACGAGCAGTACTTC